The 18 T cell receptor beta chains below come from one sample, sequenced in a study of T cells in Graves' hyperthyroidism and ophthalmopathy. Amplified TCR beta CDR3 regions derived from RNA transcripts. HTBI primers were employed in a first-round RT-PCR of the TCR CDR3. TCRdb fed the multiplex PCR reads into MiXCR, producing one record per CDR3 protein. The repertoire holds around 600,000 distinct CDR3 sequences, with 11% to 15% as singletons. Sequencing input: blood. All receptors come from a woman aged 18-29 years with Graves' ophthalmopathy.

This clonotype was detected ten times or more. V gene TRBV20-1 combines with J gene TRBJ2-5, with D maybe TRBD2 (5 bases). Germline V CDR1 and CDR2: DFQATT, SNEGSKA (reference sequence). Trimming pared 6 bases from V and 5 bases from J, leaving 16 bases between. The CDR3 is made up of 13 amino acids. CDR3 DNA: TGCAGTGCCCTGGAGGACCGCCGGGAGACCCAGTACTTC. Protein: CSALEDRRETQYF.

The rearrangement links TRBV6-1 to TRBJ2-7; D unresolved. Germline CDR1 and CDR2: MNHNS and SASEGT. This CDR3 region has 15 residues. V lost 5 bases to trimming and J lost 3 bases, with 17 bases between them. The CDR3 DNA follows: TGTGCCAGCAGTCGCCTCCGAGTTATGAACTACGAGCAGTACTTC. It yields the protein CASSRLRVMNYEQYF.

This clonotype was observed many times. The chain couples TRBV3-1 to TRBJ1-5; 7 nucleotides agree with TRBD1. The CDR3 runs to 15 residues. CDR1 is LGHDT, CDR2 YNNKEL, per germline (reference sequence). Losses at the gene ends were 4 bases for V and 3 bases for J; bases not matched to a gene: 6. CDR3 in amino acids: CASSLSTGANQPQHF. In nucleotides, the CDR3 is TGTGCCAGCAGCCTTTCAACAGGGGCCAATCAGCCCCAGCATTTT.

This clonotype occurred many times. Germline is not matched at one junction end, which may reflect a read error. J is TRBJ2-1 and V is TRBV6-1, with D possibly TRBD1 on 5 matching bases. The CDR3 has 18 amino acids. Germline V lookup: CDR1 MNHNS, CDR2 SASEGT. CDR3 nucleotides: TGTGCCAGCAGCGAAGCAGGAATAGCTCGGACATCCTACAATGAGCAGTTCTTC. Translation: CASSEAGIARTSYNEQFF.

This clonotype was detected many times. J is TRBJ1-1 and V is TRBV25-1; perhaps TRBD1 as D (6 bases). The germline V gene encodes CDR1 MGHDK and CDR2 SYGVNS. The V end was cut by 7 bases, the J end by 4 bases, with 22 bases between. The CDR3 totals 16 residues. The CDR3 sequence is CASTPGAGLGSTEAFF. In nucleotides, the CDR3 is TGTGCCAGCACCCCGGGGGCAGGGCTGGGATCCACTGAAGCTTTCTTT.

This clonotype was picked up a small number of times. The CDR3 is CATSPAWREKADTQYF. The CDR3 bases are TGTGCCACCAGTCCCGCCTGGCGGGAGAAAGCAGATACGCAGTATTTT. V usage is TRBV24-1 and J usage is TRBJ2-3, with 7 bases that match TRBD2. The CDR3 length is 16 residues. The ends lost 6 bases at V and 4 bases at J; junction bases unmatched: 12. The V gene's germline CDR1 is KGHDR and CDR2 SFDVKD.

V is TRBV7-9 and J is TRBJ1-4; D call uncertain. This CDR3 is built from 15 residues. Germline assignment: CDR1 SEHNR and CDR2 FQNEAQ (reference sequence). Trimming stripped 6 bases from V and 0 bases from J, with 11 bases between. The DNA of the CDR3 is TGTGCCAGCAGACCCTCAGGTGCAACTAATGAAAAACTGTTTTTT. Protein product: CASRPSGATNEKLFF.

In this sample, this clonotype turned up a few times. A junction end diverges from the germline sequence, so it may reflect a read error. The CDR3, as DNA: TGTGCCAGCAGTCGCCCCGGGAGTGGGAGCGAGCAATACTTC. Its protein product is CASSRPGSGSEQYF. V usage is TRBV6-2 or TRBV6-3 and J usage is TRBJ2-7; maybe TRBD2 (6 bases). The V gene's germline CDR1 is MNHEY and CDR2 SVGEGT. The CDR3 is made up of 14 amino acids.

This clonotype was detected many times. The chain has TRBV28 and TRBJ2-1; 8 positions match TRBD2. Germline V gene lookup returns CDR1 MDHEN and CDR2 SYDVKM. The CDR3 totals 20 residues. J gave up 2 bases and V 5 bases, and 20 bases lay outside the gene matches. CDR3 protein: CASSPAGEYLVAGAYNEQFF. The CDR3 nucleotides are TGTGCCAGCAGTCCAGCGGGAGAGTATCTTGTGGCGGGGGCCTACAATGAGCAGTTCTTC.

This clonotype showed up just a few times. A read error may account for a junction end that differs from germline. The V gene is TRBV13, the J gene TRBJ2-7; the match to TRBD2 covers 11 bases. CDR3 length: 20 residues. The germline CDR1 and CDR2 sequences are PRHDT and FYEKMQ (reference sequence). DNA for the CDR3: TGCGCCAGCAGCTCAGGACTAGCGGGTTTACGTGGGATAGGGTCCTACGAGCAGTACTTC. Amino acid sequence: CASSSGLAGLRGIGSYEQYF.

This chain joins TRBV9 and TRBJ2-7, with D uncertain. The ends were cut back, 3 bases at V and 6 bases at J, with 13 bases in the middle. Germline V gives CDR1 SGDLS, CDR2 YYNGEE. The CDR3 is made up of 13 amino acids. Here the CDR3 reads CASSASPGGEQYF. Here the CDR3 DNA reads TGTGCCAGCAGCGCGAGCCCAGGCGGCGAGCAGTACTTC.

This clonotype occurred many times. The rearrangement uses TRBV14 and TRBJ2-7; 8 nucleotides align to TRBD2. The germline gives CDR1 SGHDN, CDR2 FVKESK. Germline trimming cut 1 base from V and 4 bases from J; bases unmatched to any gene: 3. This CDR3 spans 14 amino acids. In DNA, the CDR3 is TGTGCCAGCAGCCAAGGTCCGGGAGGGTACGAGCAGTACTTC. This sequence encodes CASSQGPGGYEQYF. Looking up the rest from reference TRBV14 and TRBJ2-7 gives the full variable domain: EAGVTQFPSHSVIEKGQTVTLRCDPISGHDNLYWYRRVMGKEIKFLLHFVKESKQDESGMPNNRFLAERTGGTYSTLKVQPAELEDSGVYFCASSQGPGGYEQYFGPGTRLTVT.

The rearrangement uses TRBV7-6 and TRBJ1-2; D is possibly TRBD1 (6 bases). Deletions cut 3 bases from V and 2 bases from J, with 16 bases between. This CDR3 is 16 amino acids long. Germline loops: CDR1 SGHVS, CDR2 FNYEAQ. CDR3 protein: CASSFRSWTENYGYTF. The CDR3, as DNA: TGTGCCAGCAGCTTCCGCAGTTGGACAGAAAACTATGGCTACACCTTC.

This clonotype has at least ten counts. The CDR3 is CASSPHRGGGTGELFF. The CDR3 nucleotides are TGTGCCAGCAGTCCACACAGGGGAGGGGGCACCGGGGAGCTGTTTTTT. This chain links TRBV6-1 with TRBJ2-2; D is tentatively TRBD1 or TRBD2 (7 bases each). The V and J ends lost 5 bases and 4 bases respectively, with 17 bases between them. The CDR3 consists of 16 residues. CDR1 and CDR2 (germline): MNHNS, SASEGT.

This clonotype was observed at least ten times. The rearrangement uses TRBV30 and TRBJ1-2; D uncertain. The germline V gene has CDR1 GTSNPN and CDR2 SVGIG (reference sequence). The V end lost 0 bases, the J end lost 4 bases, and 6 bases lay between the germline ends. The CDR3 spans 12 residues. The CDR3 region is CAWSVGIYGYTF. The CDR3, as DNA: TGTGCCTGGAGTGTGGGAATCTATGGCTACACCTTC.

Only a few counts were recorded for this clonotype. This chain links TRBV11-2 with TRBJ2-7; D is undetermined. V gave up 5 bases and J gave up 1 base, with 12 bases separating them. This CDR3 comprises 14 residues. From germline, CDR1 is SGHAT and CDR2 FQNNGV. In nucleotides, the CDR3 is TGTGCCAGCAGCCAAGAGACACGTTCCTACGAGCAGTACTTC. Its protein is CASSQETRSYEQYF.

As concerns this clonotype: Mismatch with germline at one junction end may stem from a read error. The chain couples TRBV14 to TRBJ2-5; D gene ambiguous. The CDR3 is 13 residues long. CDR1 SGHDN and CDR2 FVKESK come from the germline V gene. The CDR3 bases are TGTGCCAGCCGCCAGGCGGACCACGGGTTTCAGTACTTC. Amino acids: CASRQADHGFQYF.

Ten or more counts support this clonotype. In nucleotides, the CDR3 is TGTGCCATCCAGATAGGGGGCCCTGAAGCTTTCTTT. Protein: CAIQIGGPEAFF. The chain combines TRBV12-3 or TRBV12-4 with TRBJ1-1; 7 bases line up with TRBD1. The CDR3 loop spans 12 amino acids. J gave up 6 bases and V 10 bases, and 8 bases lay outside the gene matches.